The 26 T cell receptor beta chains below all came from one sample that was sequenced in a study of identical twins. One entry per CDR3 protein results from TCRdb running MiXCR on the 5' RACE reads. This table holds roughly 1,500,000 distinct CDR3 sequences, under 35% found once. The specimen sequenced was cord blood. All receptors come from a newborn girl in good health.

The V and J genes are TRBV4-2 and TRBJ1-1; weak D call: TRBD1 (5 bases). Trimming pared 4 bases from V and 3 bases from J, leaving 15 bases between. Germline assignment: CDR1 LGHNA and CDR2 YNFKEQ. The CDR3 spans 15 residues. CDR3 loop: CASSLSLGRDTEAFF. CDR3 DNA sequence: TGTGCCAGCAGCCTATCTTTGGGGCGGGACACTGAAGCTTTCTTT.

Remarks on this clonotype: A much larger clone differs by one base, so this may be a read error. The V and J genes are TRBV28 and TRBJ2-1, with D tentatively TRBD2 (5 bases). The CDR3 runs 14 residues. Per the germline V gene, CDR1 is MDHEN and CDR2 is SYDVKM. The CDR3 nucleotides are TGTGCCGGCAGTTTAGGATTAGGAGGCAATGAGCAGTTCTTC. Translating gives CAGSLGLGGNEQFF.

The chain employs TRBV7-2 and TRBJ2-4; D possibly uses TRBD1 or TRBD2 (5 bases each). CDR1 SGHTA and CDR2 FQGNSA come from the germline V gene. V lost 1 base and J 2 bases, leaving 12 bases between the germline ends. The length of the CDR3 is 16 residues. The CDR3 loop is CASSLVFEGTKNIQYF. CDR3 bases: TGTGCCAGCAGCTTAGTCTTTGAGGGGACCAAAAACATTCAGTACTTC.

J is TRBJ1-2 and V is TRBV15, with no clear D. Germline-derived CDR1 and CDR2 are LNHNV and YYDKDF (reference sequence). CDR3 size: 14 residues. With 1 base removed from V and 2 bases from J, the gap between germline ends came to 8 bases. CDR3 DNA: TGTGCCACCAGCAGAGTCGGACCGAACTATGGCTACACCTTC. It encodes CATSRVGPNYGYTF.

The sample holds a few counts of this clonotype. V usage is TRBV5-6 and J usage is TRBJ1-4, with 7 positions matching TRBD1. V trimming: 2 bases; J trimming: 10 bases; junction bases outside the gene matches: 8. Germline loops: CDR1 SGHDT, CDR2 YYEEEE. The CDR3 is made up of 14 amino acids. DNA of the CDR3: TGTGCCAGCAGCTTACGGGGACAGAGGGCAAAACTGTTTTTT. It codes for CASSLRGQRAKLFF.

V usage is TRBV20-1 and J usage is TRBJ2-3; 10 nucleotides match TRBD2. J gave up 7 bases and V 1 base, and 5 bases lay outside the gene matches. Germline-derived CDR1 and CDR2 are DFQATT and SNEGSKA (reference sequence). This CDR3 spans 14 amino acids. CDR3 in DNA: TGCAGTGCTAGAGCGACTAGCGGGCAATATACGCAGTATTTT. Its translation: CSARATSGQYTQYF.

This clonotype was observed a handful of times. With a much larger clone just one base away, this may be a read error. This chain links TRBV3-1 with TRBJ2-1; 12 nucleotides align to TRBD2. The V gene's germline CDR1 is LGHDT and CDR2 YNNKEL (reference sequence). V lost 0 bases and J lost 6; bases outside the gene matches: 0. The CDR3 contains 15 residues. As DNA, the CDR3 is TGTGCCAGCAGCCAAGAGACTAGCGGGAGCAATGAGCAGTTCTTC. Its translation: CASSQETSGSNEQFF.

This clonotype was counted only a few times. This chain connects TRBV25-1 to TRBJ2-1, with 12 bases aligning to TRBD2. Trimming took 1 base from V and 9 from J; bases not matched to a gene: 7. The CDR3 length is 16 residues. Looked up from germline, CDR1 is MGHDK and CDR2 is SYGVNS. CDR3 amino acids: CASSEFILAGGGEQFF. The CDR3 nucleotides read TGTGCCAGCAGTGAATTTATTCTAGCGGGAGGGGGTGAGCAGTTCTTC. The full variable domain, its missing parts supplied by reference TRBV25-1 and TRBJ2-1, is EADIYQTPRYLVIGTGKKITLECSQTMGHDKMYWYQQDPGMELHLIHYSYGVNSTEKGDLSSESTVSRIRTEHFPLTLESARPSHTSQYLCASSEFILAGGGEQFFGPGTRLTVL.

This clonotype has just a few counts. This chain connects TRBV19 to TRBJ1-2; D is uncertain. V shed 2 bases and J shed 0 bases, with 7 bases lying between them. CDR3 length equals 14 residues. Germline values: CDR1 LNHDA, CDR2 SQIVND (reference sequence). CDR3 sequence reads: CASSIRRTNYGYTF. The CDR3 bases are TGTGCCAGTAGTATACGACGGACTAACTATGGCTACACCTTC.

V is TRBV2 and J is TRBJ1-2; D unresolved. The V and J ends lost 5 bases and 2 bases respectively, with 9 bases between them. Germline-derived CDR1 and CDR2 are SNHLY and FYNNEI. The CDR3 is 13 amino acids. CDR3 DNA: TGTGCCAGCAGTCGAGAACCGAACTATGGCTACACCTTC. Its translation is CASSREPNYGYTF.

Only a few counts were recorded for this clonotype. The V and J genes are TRBV6-5 and TRBJ1-3; D not certain. Trimming took 0 bases from V and 3 from J, leaving 12 bases between them. Germline-derived CDR1 and CDR2 are MNHEY and SVGAGI. The CDR3 loop spans 16 amino acids. The CDR3 DNA sequence: TGTGCCAGCAGTTACTCTGGGAGGGAATATGGAAACACCATATATTTT. This sequence encodes CASSYSGREYGNTIYF.

This clonotype was counted a few times. This chain connects TRBV4-2 to TRBJ2-5; 9 bases agree with TRBD2. CDR3 length: 15 amino acids. V lost 6 bases to trimming and J lost 11 bases; unmatched junction nucleotides: 16. Looked up from germline, CDR1 is LGHNA and CDR2 is YNFKEQ. The CDR3 reads CASSPTAGGLGEQYF. The CDR3 DNA sequence: TGTGCCAGCAGTCCCACCGCGGGGGGGCTGGGGGAGCAGTACTTC.

This clonotype was counted only a few times. The chain has TRBV10-3 and TRBJ2-1; D may be TRBD2 (10 bases). The germline V gene has CDR1 ENHRY and CDR2 SYGVKD. V lost 10 bases and J 7 bases, leaving 29 bases between the germline ends. The CDR3 length is 17 residues. The CDR3 reads CATRTGVIAGGRNEQFF. The CDR3 nucleotides read TGTGCCACACGGACAGGGGTAATAGCGGGAGGTCGGAATGAGCAGTTCTTC.

This clonotype was seen ten or more times. CDR3 in amino acids: CASSLGQMNTEAFF. CDR3 DNA sequence: TGCGCCAGCAGCTTGGGACAGATGAACACTGAAGCTTTCTTT. The J gene is TRBJ1-1, the V gene TRBV5-1; TRBD1 might be the D (5 bases). The CDR3 runs 14 residues. Germline assignment: CDR1 SGHRS and CDR2 YFSETQ. Between the trimmed V and J ends, which lost 0 bases and 0 bases, there was a span of 6 bases.

This chain links TRBV19 with TRBJ2-3; 7 bases are shared with TRBD2. V lost 5 bases and J lost 2; bases outside the gene matches: 16. The CDR3 covers 18 residues. Germline CDR1 and CDR2: LNHDA and SQIVND (reference sequence). CDR3 in DNA: TGTGCCAGTAGTTCAAAGAAGGGCCTAGCGGTAACCACAGATACGCAGTATTTT. Translating gives CASSSKKGLAVTTDTQYF.

This clonotype was observed a handful of times. This sequence joins TRBV6-1 and TRBJ2-3, with TRBD2 matching over 10 bases. The CDR3 contains 15 residues. J was trimmed by 2 bases and V by 7 bases; bases with no gene match: 6. CDR1 and CDR2 from the germline V gene are MNHNS and SASEGT. The CDR3 DNA follows: TGTGCCAGCACCTGGACTAGCGGACCCACAGATACGCAGTATTTT. Translation gives CASTWTSGPTDTQYF.

Only a few counts were recorded for this clonotype. The chain uses TRBV28 and TRBJ1-5; 7 positions agree with TRBD1. The CDR3 is 15 amino acids. Germline loops: CDR1 MDHEN, CDR2 SYDVKM. V was pared by 6 bases and J by 4 bases, with 9 bases of the junction left unmatched. CDR3 region: CASSTTGRENQPQHF. As DNA, the CDR3 is TGTGCCAGCAGCACGACAGGGAGGGAGAATCAGCCCCAGCATTTT.

V gene TRBV20-1 combines with J gene TRBJ2-2; D unclear. This CDR3 has 14 amino acids. V lost 0 bases to trimming and J lost 0 bases, with 5 bases between them. Germline CDR1 and CDR2: DFQATT and SNEGSKA (reference sequence). The CDR3 spells CSARDRSNTGELFF. CDR3 DNA: TGCAGTGCTAGAGATAGGTCGAACACCGGGGAGCTGTTTTTT.

A note on this clonotype: A junction end diverges from the germline sequence, so it may reflect a read error. The genes are TRBV29-1 and TRBJ2-1; TRBD2 matches 9 bases. The CDR3 contains 14 residues. From germline, CDR1 is SQVTM and CDR2 ANQGSEA. The CDR3 is CSVEPSGVYNGQFF. CDR3 nucleotide sequence: TGCAGCGTTGAACCTAGCGGGGTGTACAATGGGCAGTTCTTC.

This clonotype was recorded only once. A much larger clone lies one base from this, so it may be a read error. The V gene is TRBV20-1, the J gene TRBJ2-1; 8 bases fit TRBD1. The DNA end is more similar to TRBJ2-7, so the J call may be wrong. In germline, CDR1 is DFQATT, CDR2 SNEGSKA (reference sequence). The CDR3 has 15 residues. CDR3 region: CSARDPGGSYNEQYF. The CDR3 DNA reads TGCAGTGCTAGAGATCCAGGGGGCTCCTACAATGAGCAGTACTTC.

A few counts support this clonotype. The J gene is TRBJ1-1, the V gene TRBV11-2; D not resolved. The germline gives CDR1 SGHAT, CDR2 FQNNGV. Trimming pared 5 bases from V and 4 bases from J, leaving 8 bases between. CDR3 length equals 12 residues. The CDR3 DNA sequence: TGTGCCAGCAGCCCTAGGTTCACTGAAGCTTTCTTT. Translated: CASSPRFTEAFF.

This clonotype was found a few times. This rearrangement joins TRBV7-2 to TRBJ1-2; D is unclear. The CDR3 consists of 14 residues. V was trimmed by 1 base and J by 0 bases, leaving 6 bases between them. Germline V lookup: CDR1 SGHTA, CDR2 FQGNSA. The CDR3 nucleotides are TGTGCCAGCAGCTTAGAGCGAGCTAACTATGGCTACACCTTC. Translating it yields CASSLERANYGYTF.

J is TRBJ2-7 and V is TRBV5-1; the D gene is possibly TRBD2 (6 bases). V lost 7 bases and J 6 bases, leaving 26 bases between the germline ends. CDR1 is SGHRS and CDR2 is YFSETQ in the germline V gene. The CDR3 runs to 16 residues. The DNA for the CDR3 is TGCGCCAGCTCTTACGCGACCGGGACTCCGGGGCTCGAGCAGTACTTC. Amino acids: CASSYATGTPGLEQYF. The full variable domain, with the rest looked up from reference TRBV5-1 and TRBJ2-7, is KAGVTQTPRYLIKTRGQQVTLSCSPISGHRSVSWYQQTPGQGLQFLFEYFSETQRNKGNFPGRFSGRQFSNSRSEMNVSTLELGDSALYLCASSYATGTPGLEQYFGPGTRLTVT.

This chain uses TRBV28 with TRBJ1-2; TRBD1 agrees at 8 bases. The V gene end was trimmed by 3 bases and the J gene end by 4 bases; junction bases not matched to a gene: 7. Germline values: CDR1 MDHEN, CDR2 SYDVKM. The CDR3 contains 15 residues. CDR3 amino acids: CASSFGLTGGYGYTF. CDR3 DNA: TGTGCCAGCAGTTTTGGTTTAACAGGGGGCTATGGCTACACCTTC.

Turning to this clonotype: Given the absence of the conserved phenylalanine or tryptophan at the CDR3 end, a read error is likely. This rearrangement joins TRBV7-2 to TRBJ1-2; TRBD1 agrees at 8 bases. This CDR3 region has 15 residues. V shed 3 bases, J shed 1 base, and the junction held 4 bases outside the gene matches. Germline V gene data show CDR1 as SGHTA and CDR2 as FQGNSA. The DNA of the CDR3 is TGTGCCAGCAGCTTTGGACAGGGCCTTAACTATGGCTACACCTGC. Translated, it gives CASSFGQGLNYGYTC.

The chain is built from TRBV6-5 and TRBJ2-3; perhaps TRBD1 as D (5 bases). Germline loops: CDR1 MNHEY, CDR2 SVGAGI. Trimming stripped 0 bases from V and 3 bases from J, with 13 bases between. The CDR3 contains 16 residues. CDR3 residues: CASSYSSRVGTDTQYF. The CDR3 nucleotides read TGTGCCAGCAGTTACTCGTCCAGGGTGGGAACAGATACGCAGTATTTT.